This is a list of T cell receptor beta chains from one sample in a study of T cells in Graves' hyperthyroidism and ophthalmopathy. TCRdb used MiXCR to reprocess the multiplex PCR reads, holding one entry per CDR3 protein. Seen here are a few hundred thousand distinct CDR3 sequences, approximately 13% observed once, and the top ten hold more than 5%. Sample: blood. The source is a woman under 40 with Graves' hyperthyroidism that later progressed to Graves' ophthalmopathy. The CDR3 runs from the conserved cysteine through the conserved F or W. The D gene is left open where the match is weak. Size is omitted from some rows. Given values are once, few, many or a class for expanded clones.

D gene: TRBD1; clone size: .; J gene: TRBJ2-7; V gene: TRBV6-1; CDR3 DNA: TGTGCCAGCAGTTACAACAGGGGTTACGAGCAGTACTTC; CDR3 protein: CASSYNRGYEQYF
D gene: .; clone size: many; J gene: TRBJ1-5; V gene: TRBV19; CDR3 DNA: TGTGCCAGTGCCCCCGGACGAATGAATCAGCCCCAGCATTTT; CDR3 protein: CASAPGRMNQPQHF
D gene: TRBD2; clone size: few; J gene: TRBJ2-3; V gene: TRBV5-1; CDR3 DNA: TGCGCCAGCAGCTTAGCGGGAGTAAGCCCAGATACGCAGTATTTT; CDR3 protein: CASSLAGVSPDTQYF
D gene: TRBD2; clone size: many; J gene: TRBJ2-1; V gene: TRBV5-1; CDR3 DNA: TGCGCCAGCAGCTGGGACTACTCCTACAATGAGCAGTTCTTC; CDR3 protein: CASSWDYSYNEQFF
D gene: .; clone size: many; J gene: TRBJ1-5; V gene: TRBV28; CDR3 DNA: TGTGCCAGCAGTTTAGGGGGGGCAGGGAATCAGCCCCAGCATTTT; CDR3 protein: CASSLGGAGNQPQHF
D gene: TRBD2; clone size: .; J gene: TRBJ2-3; V gene: TRBV20-1; CDR3 DNA: TGCAGTGCTAGGGAGCTGGGAGGGCCTTTAGGAGATACGCAGTATTTT; CDR3 protein: CSARELGGPLGDTQYF
D gene: .; clone size: few; J gene: TRBJ2-2; V gene: TRBV5-8; CDR3 DNA: TGTGCCAGAAGTGCCGCCGGGGAGCTGTTTTTT; CDR3 protein: CARSAAGELFF
D gene: .; clone size: many; J gene: TRBJ2-3; V gene: TRBV20-1; CDR3 DNA: TGCAGTGCTAGAGAAAAGTGGTACACAGATACGCAGTATTTT; CDR3 protein: CSAREKWYTDTQYF
D gene: .; clone size: many; J gene: TRBJ1-1; V gene: TRBV6-1; CDR3 DNA: TGTGCCAGCATCCTACTCCAAGACATCCCTAACACTGAAGCTTTCTTT; CDR3 protein: CASILLQDIPNTEAFF
D gene: .; clone size: .; J gene: TRBJ2-1; V gene: TRBV5-1; CDR3 DNA: TGCGCCAGCAGCTGGGAAGGGACCAGAGCTAACAATGAGCAGTTCTTC; CDR3 protein: CASSWEGTRANNEQFF
D gene: TRBD2; clone size: .; J gene: TRBJ2-1; V gene: TRBV24-1; CDR3 DNA: TGTGCCACCAGTGATATTAGACTAGCGGGAGGGCCCGAAATGGATGAGCAGTTCTTC; CDR3 protein: CATSDIRLAGGPEMDEQFF